This T cell receptor (beta chain) was captured by sequencing in a study of blood T cell repertoires in COVID-19. The germline V gene encodes CDR1 SNHLY and CDR2 FYNNEI. The CDR3 spans 14 residues. V dropped 6 bases and J dropped 5; count of bases not matched to a gene: 5. The method was immunoSEQ multiplex PCR; TCRdb's version includes in-frame clones alone and lacks a portion of them. This table has 200,000 to 250,000 clones, 75% to 90% appearing once. Seattle's enrolled individuals joined amid active infection and were then monitored longitudinally. The chain recombines TRBV2 with TRBJ2-2, with TRBD2 identical over 8 bases. Material for sequencing was peripheral blood. The receptor comes from a woman older than 75 with COVID-19, enrolled during active disease. DNA for the CDR3: TGTGCCAGCAGCACCAGCGGGAGTACCGGGGAGCTGTTTTTT. Residues: CASSTSGSTGELFF.